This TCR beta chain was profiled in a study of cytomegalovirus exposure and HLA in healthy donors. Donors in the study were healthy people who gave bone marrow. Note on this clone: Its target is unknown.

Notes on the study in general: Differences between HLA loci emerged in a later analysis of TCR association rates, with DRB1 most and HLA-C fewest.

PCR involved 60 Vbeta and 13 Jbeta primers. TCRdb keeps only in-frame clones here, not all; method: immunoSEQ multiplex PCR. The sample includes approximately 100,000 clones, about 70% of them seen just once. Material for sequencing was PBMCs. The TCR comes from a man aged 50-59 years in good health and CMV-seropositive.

CDR3 residues: CASSQAYRGRTGELFF. The CDR3 DNA reads as TGTGCCAGCAGCCAAGCCTACAGGGGTAGGACCGGGGAGCTGTTTTTT. The rearrangement uses TRBV11-3 and TRBJ2-2; 7 nucleotides match TRBD1. Germline CDR1 SGHNT, CDR2 YENEEA. V trimming: 5 bases; J trimming: 5 bases; junction bases outside the gene matches: 11. This CDR3 contains 16 residues.